These 16 T cell receptor beta chains originate from one sample sequenced in a study of regulatory and conventional T cells in RAG deficiency. The sorted conventional CD4+ T cells were CD25-low and CD127-high, with genomic DNA sequenced. This table comes from immunoSEQ multiplex PCR, and its TCRdb copy is limited to in-frame clones, with some not included. The sample consists of about 46,000 clones, 85% to 90% of them appearing once. These data were also reused for a study on regulatory T cells. As that report states: Primers: 52 TRBV forward and 13 TRBJ reverse.

Sequenced: CD4+ effector T cells sorted from blood. These receptors were obtained from a human donor in good health.

This chain connects TRBV5-1 to TRBJ2-3, with 8 bases fitting TRBD2. V was pared by 1 base and J by 3 bases, with 4 bases of the junction left unmatched. The length of the CDR3 is 15 residues. Germline V gene lookup returns CDR1 SGHRS and CDR2 YFSETQ. The CDR3 nucleotides read TGCGCCAGCAGCTTGTCGGGGGGGTCGACAGATACGCAGTATTTT. It translates to CASSLSGGSTDTQYF.

The V and J genes are TRBV7-3 and TRBJ1-3; no clear D gene. This CDR3 contains 15 residues. V lost 2 bases, J lost 0 bases, and 8 bases lay in between. Germline V gene lookup returns CDR1 SGHTA and CDR2 FQGTGA. CDR3 DNA sequence: TGTGCCAGCAGCTTATCAGCGAACTCTGGAAACACCATATATTTT. Its translation is CASSLSANSGNTIYF.

This chain joins TRBV7-2 and TRBJ2-2; a weak D match, TRBD2 (6 bases). CDR3 length: 18 residues. The ends were cut back, 5 bases at V and 4 bases at J, with 23 bases in the middle. Germline lookup yields CDR1 SGHTA and CDR2 FQGNSA. The CDR3 region is CASSLGSRFVGGTGELFF. CDR3 nucleotides: TGTGCCAGCAGCCTCGGTAGTCGGTTCGTGGGAGGCACCGGGGAGCTGTTTTTT.

This chain links TRBV28 with TRBJ1-5; D may be TRBD1 (6 bases). This CDR3 is 15 amino acids long. Trimming pared 3 bases from V and 0 bases from J, leaving 9 bases between. Germline V gene data show CDR1 as MDHEN and CDR2 as SYDVKM. Here the CDR3 DNA reads TGTGCCAGCAGTTTCCAGGGGTATAGCAATCAGCCCCAGCATTTT. Its translation: CASSFQGYSNQPQHF.

The V and J genes are TRBV28 and TRBJ2-7; D might be TRBD1 (6 bases). From germline, CDR1 is MDHEN and CDR2 SYDVKM. Between the trimmed V and J ends, which lost 5 bases and 7 bases, there was a span of 18 bases. The CDR3 runs 14 residues. The DNA of the CDR3 is TGTGCCAGCAGTGATGGAGGAACAGGGAAGGAGCAGTACTTC. This gives the protein CASSDGGTGKEQYF.

The chain combines TRBV18 with TRBJ2-2; a possible D gene is TRBD1 (5 bases). The CDR3 sequence is 16 residues long. V gave up 0 bases and J gave up 1 base, with 9 bases separating them. Per germline, CDR1 KGHSH and CDR2 LQKENI. CDR3 protein: CASSPPDSWNTGELFF. CDR3 nucleotides: TGTGCCAGCTCACCACCCGACAGCTGGAACACCGGGGAGCTGTTTTTT.

The CDR3 DNA follows: TGTGCCAGCAGCCCAGGACTTCTGAACACTGAAGCTTTCTTT. This sequence encodes CASSPGLLNTEAFF. The chain couples TRBV27 to TRBJ1-1; D unclear. The CDR3 spans 14 residues. Deletions cut 6 bases from V and 0 bases from J, with 11 bases between. Germline loops: CDR1 MNHEY, CDR2 SMNVEV (reference sequence).

Regarding this clone: One junction end does not reproduce the germline sequence, and a read error may be involved. The chain recombines TRBV7-7 with TRBJ2-1; D is unresolved. This CDR3 is 16 amino acids long. The germline V gene has CDR1 SSHAT and CDR2 FNYEAQ (reference sequence). The CDR3 DNA reads as TGTGCTAGCAGCAACCGACAAACTCTTATCTACAATGAGCAGTTCTTC. Amino acid sequence: CASSNRQTLIYNEQFF. The full variable domain, with the rest looked up from reference TRBV7-7 and TRBJ2-1, is GAGVSQSPRYKVTKRGQDVTLRCDPISSHATLYWYQQALGQGPEFLTYFNYEAQPDKSGLPSDRFSAERPEGSISTLTIQRTEQRDSAMYRCASSNRQTLIYNEQFFGPGTRLTVL.

The V gene is TRBV19, the J gene TRBJ2-1; 7 bases are a match to TRBD2. CDR3 length equals 11 residues. Germline V gives CDR1 LNHDA, CDR2 SQIVND (reference sequence). Trimming at V came to 9 bases and at J to 12 bases, leaving 8 bases not matched to a gene. The CDR3 DNA reads as TGTGCCAGCGGGGGAGGGGCCGGGCAGTTCTTC. Its protein is CASGGGAGQFF.

The J gene is TRBJ2-1, the V gene TRBV6-1, with D maybe TRBD2 (5 bases). CDR3 length equals 14 residues. V shed 4 bases and J shed 4 bases, with 11 bases lying between them. Germline CDR1 and CDR2: MNHNS and SASEGT. The CDR3 loop is CASSVPGSYNEQFF. As DNA, the CDR3 is TGTGCCAGCAGTGTTCCGGGATCATACAATGAGCAGTTCTTC.

In its sample, this clone was seen a few times. V gene TRBV19 combines with J gene TRBJ1-3, with D tentatively TRBD1 (6 bases). With 6 bases removed from V and 0 bases from J, the gap between germline ends came to 12 bases. CDR3 length equals 15 residues. Germline loops: CDR1 LNHDA, CDR2 SQIVND (reference sequence). CDR3 loop: CASSPRTDSGNTIYF. The CDR3 region has the DNA TGTGCCAGTAGCCCCCGGACAGACTCTGGAAACACCATATATTTT.

This clone was counted a single time. This chain joins TRBV9 and TRBJ2-3; TRBD1 agrees at 8 bases. J lost 4 bases, V lost 0 bases, and 7 bases had no gene match. CDR1 is SGDLS and CDR2 is YYNGEE in the germline V gene. This CDR3 comprises 16 residues. CDR3 DNA: TGTGCCAGCAGCGTAGGAAGGGGGACAGGACCAGATACGCAGTATTTT. Translating it yields CASSVGRGTGPDTQYF. Full variable domain (outside the CDR3, taken from reference TRBV9 and TRBJ2-3): DSGVTQTPKHLITATGQRVTLRCSPRSGDLSVYWYQQSLDQGLQFLIQYYNGEERAKGNILERFSAQQFPDLHSELNLSSLELGDSALYFCASSVGRGTGPDTQYFGPGTRLTVL.

In DNA form, the CDR3 reads TGCGCCAGTACGGTGAATGGAGCTGAAGCTTTCTTT. Its protein is CASTVNGAEAFF. This chain uses TRBV5-1 with TRBJ1-1; D unclear. Germline V gives CDR1 SGHRS, CDR2 YFSETQ. Trimming pared 8 bases from V and 6 bases from J, leaving 14 bases between. This CDR3 region has 12 residues.

This clone was seen a single time. The chain links TRBV9 to TRBJ2-5, with 11 bases matching TRBD2. CDR3 length: 16 residues. The germline V gene encodes CDR1 SGDLS and CDR2 YYNGEE. The V gene end was trimmed by 0 bases and the J gene end by 2 bases; junction bases not matched to a gene: 3. The chain's CDR3 is CASSVGGLAVQETQYF. Here the CDR3 DNA reads TGTGCCAGCAGCGTAGGGGGACTAGCGGTTCAAGAGACCCAGTACTTC.

In its sample, this clone was seen once. The chain carries TRBV28 and TRBJ2-7; tentative D call: TRBD2 (6 bases). CDR1 and CDR2 (germline): MDHEN, SYDVKM. The CDR3 covers 13 residues. V shed 8 bases and J shed 3 bases, with 14 bases lying between them. The CDR3 DNA follows: TGTGCCAGCTCCTCGGGGGAGGTCTACGAGCAGTACTTC. Translated, it gives CASSSGEVYEQYF. Full variable domain (outside the CDR3, taken from reference TRBV28 and TRBJ2-7): DVKVTQSSRYLVKRTGEKVFLECVQDMDHENMFWYRQDPGLGLRLIYFSYDVKMKEKGDIPEGYSVSREKKERFSLILESASTNQTSMYLCASSSGEVYEQYFGPGTRLTVT.

This chain joins TRBV9 and TRBJ2-3; 14 positions agree with TRBD2. The V gene's germline CDR1 is SGDLS and CDR2 YYNGEE. The CDR3 length is 15 residues. V was clipped by 7 bases and J by 4 bases; unmatched bases: 5. This CDR3 reads CASSGTSGRADTQYF. DNA for the CDR3: TGTGCCAGCTCCGGGACTAGCGGGAGAGCAGATACGCAGTATTTT.